This T cell receptor (beta chain) comes out of a study of T cells after yellow fever vaccination. Looking at the study overall: SMART-Seq v4 Ultra Low Input prepared libraries from low-cell fractions. Whole-study findings and limits: Peak timing came faster in the weaker secondary response, day 5 versus 15.

On this clonotype: Its antigen is unknown.

TCRdb itself ran the 5' RACE reads through MiXCR, one entry per CDR3 protein. Among about 300,000 distinct CDR3 sequences listed, under 9% were seen once. V lost 3 bases to trimming and J lost 5 bases, with 18 bases between them. The CDR3 sequence is 16 residues long. Germline CDR1 reads SGHNT; CDR2 reads YYREEE (reference sequence). J is TRBJ1-5 and V is TRBV5-4; tentatively, D is TRBD1 (5 bases). The source was CD4+ T cells sorted from PBMCs, collected 5 days after the yellow fever booster vaccination. This clonotype was obtained from a man aged 18-30 years who received the YFV17D yellow fever vaccine. CDR3 region: CASSYTGGGIYQPQHF. In DNA form, the CDR3 reads TGTGCCAGCAGCTATACCGGTGGGGGGATCTATCAGCCCCAGCATTTT.